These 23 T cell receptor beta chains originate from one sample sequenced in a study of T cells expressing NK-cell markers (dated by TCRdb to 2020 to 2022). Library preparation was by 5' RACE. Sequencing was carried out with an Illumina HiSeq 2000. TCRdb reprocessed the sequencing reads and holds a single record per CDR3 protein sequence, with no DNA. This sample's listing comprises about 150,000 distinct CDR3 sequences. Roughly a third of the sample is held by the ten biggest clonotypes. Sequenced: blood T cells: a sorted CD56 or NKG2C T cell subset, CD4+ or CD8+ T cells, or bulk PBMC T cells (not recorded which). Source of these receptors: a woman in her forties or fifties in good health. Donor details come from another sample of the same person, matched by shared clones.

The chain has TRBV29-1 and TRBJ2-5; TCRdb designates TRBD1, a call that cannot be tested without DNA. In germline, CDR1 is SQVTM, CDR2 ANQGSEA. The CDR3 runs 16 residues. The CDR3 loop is CSVEFPGRLWLETQYF. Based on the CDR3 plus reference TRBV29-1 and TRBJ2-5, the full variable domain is SAVISQKPSRDICQRGTSLTIQCQVDSQVTMMFWYRQQPGQSLTLIATANQGSEATYESGFVIDKFPISRPNLTFSTLTVSNMSPEDSSIYLCSVEFPGRLWLETQYFGPGTRLLVL.

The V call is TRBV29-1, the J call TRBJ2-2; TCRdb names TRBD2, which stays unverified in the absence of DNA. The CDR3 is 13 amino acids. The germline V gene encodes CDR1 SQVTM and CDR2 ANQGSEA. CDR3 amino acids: CSVGTSGSGELFF.

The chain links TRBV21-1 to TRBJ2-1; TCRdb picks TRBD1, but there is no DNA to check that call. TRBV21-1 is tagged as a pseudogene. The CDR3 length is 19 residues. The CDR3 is CASSKVAPLAGDPYNEQFF.

CDR3 amino acids: CASSSLLEEQYF. The chain combines TRBV7-9 with TRBJ2-7; there is no DNA to check the TCRdb D call of TRBD2. Germline V gives CDR1 SEHNR, CDR2 FQNEAQ (reference sequence). The CDR3 spans 12 residues.

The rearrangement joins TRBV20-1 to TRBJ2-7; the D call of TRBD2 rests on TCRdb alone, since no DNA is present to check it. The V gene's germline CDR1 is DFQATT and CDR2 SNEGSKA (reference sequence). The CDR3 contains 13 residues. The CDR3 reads CSAAPLAGDEQYF.

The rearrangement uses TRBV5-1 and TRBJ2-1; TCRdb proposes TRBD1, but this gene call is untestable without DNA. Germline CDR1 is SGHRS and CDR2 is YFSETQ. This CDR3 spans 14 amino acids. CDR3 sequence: CASARRDGGEEQFF.

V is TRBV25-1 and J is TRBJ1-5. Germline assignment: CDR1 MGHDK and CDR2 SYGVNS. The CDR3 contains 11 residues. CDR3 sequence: CASGIDQPQHF.

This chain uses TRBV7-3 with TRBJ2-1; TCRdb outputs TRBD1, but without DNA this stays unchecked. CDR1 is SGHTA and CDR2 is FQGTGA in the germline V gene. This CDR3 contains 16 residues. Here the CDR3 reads CASSLTPGGLYNEQFF.

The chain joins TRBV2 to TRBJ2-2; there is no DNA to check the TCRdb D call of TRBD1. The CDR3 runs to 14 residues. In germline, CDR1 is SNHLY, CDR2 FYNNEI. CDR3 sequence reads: CASSRDVETGELFF.

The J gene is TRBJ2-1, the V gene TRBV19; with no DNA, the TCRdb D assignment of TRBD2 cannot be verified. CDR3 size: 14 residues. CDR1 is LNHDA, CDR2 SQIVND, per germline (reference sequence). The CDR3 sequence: CASSSAGIYNEQFF.

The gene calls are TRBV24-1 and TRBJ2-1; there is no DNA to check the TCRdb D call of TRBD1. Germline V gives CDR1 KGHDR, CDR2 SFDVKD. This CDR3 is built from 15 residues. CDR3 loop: CATSARPPGDYEQFF.

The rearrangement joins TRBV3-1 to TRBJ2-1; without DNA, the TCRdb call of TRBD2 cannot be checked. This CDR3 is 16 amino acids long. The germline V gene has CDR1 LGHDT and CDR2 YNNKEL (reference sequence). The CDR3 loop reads CASSQESSGGFNEQFF.

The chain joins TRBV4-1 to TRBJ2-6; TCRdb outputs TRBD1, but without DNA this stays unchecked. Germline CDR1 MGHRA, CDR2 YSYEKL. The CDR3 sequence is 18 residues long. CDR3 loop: CASSQATGAISGANVLTF.

Here the CDR3 reads CASSRLGSSYNEQFF. The genes are TRBV3-1 and TRBJ2-1. The CDR3 contains 15 residues. CDR1 LGHDT and CDR2 YNNKEL come from the germline V gene (reference sequence).

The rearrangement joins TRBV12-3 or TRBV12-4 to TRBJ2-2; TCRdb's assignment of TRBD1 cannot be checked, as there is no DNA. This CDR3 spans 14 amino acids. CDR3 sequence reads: CASSRTGAGGELFF.

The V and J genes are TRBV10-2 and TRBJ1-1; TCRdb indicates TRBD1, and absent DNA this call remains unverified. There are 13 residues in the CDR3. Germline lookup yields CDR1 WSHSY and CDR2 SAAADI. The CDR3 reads CASKEGVYTEAFF.

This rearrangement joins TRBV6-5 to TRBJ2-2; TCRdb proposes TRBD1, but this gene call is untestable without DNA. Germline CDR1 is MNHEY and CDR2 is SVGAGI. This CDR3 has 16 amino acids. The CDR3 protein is CASSYSFQGAMGELFF.

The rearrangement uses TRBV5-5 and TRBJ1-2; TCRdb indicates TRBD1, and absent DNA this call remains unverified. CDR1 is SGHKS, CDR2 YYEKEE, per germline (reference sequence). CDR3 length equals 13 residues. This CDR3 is CASGPGFKYGYTF.

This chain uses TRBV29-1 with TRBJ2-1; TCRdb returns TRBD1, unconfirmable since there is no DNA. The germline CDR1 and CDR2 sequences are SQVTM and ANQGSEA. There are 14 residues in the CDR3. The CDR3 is CSVQGTGVYNEQFF.

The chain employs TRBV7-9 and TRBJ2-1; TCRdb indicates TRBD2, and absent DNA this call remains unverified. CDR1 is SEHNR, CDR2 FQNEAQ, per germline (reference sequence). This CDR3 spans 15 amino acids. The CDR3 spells CASSQAGGPRNEQFF.

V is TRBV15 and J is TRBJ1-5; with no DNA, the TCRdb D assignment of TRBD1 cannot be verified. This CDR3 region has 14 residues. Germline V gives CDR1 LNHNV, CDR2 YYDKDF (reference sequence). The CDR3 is CATSRAGGAQPQHF.

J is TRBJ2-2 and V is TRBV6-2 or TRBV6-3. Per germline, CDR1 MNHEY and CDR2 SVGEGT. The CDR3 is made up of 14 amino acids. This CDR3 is CASSPAWVSGELFF.

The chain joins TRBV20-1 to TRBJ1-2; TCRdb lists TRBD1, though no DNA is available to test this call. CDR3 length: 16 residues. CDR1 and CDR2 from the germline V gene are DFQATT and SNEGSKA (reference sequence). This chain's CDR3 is CSARDYSGQGVFGYTF.